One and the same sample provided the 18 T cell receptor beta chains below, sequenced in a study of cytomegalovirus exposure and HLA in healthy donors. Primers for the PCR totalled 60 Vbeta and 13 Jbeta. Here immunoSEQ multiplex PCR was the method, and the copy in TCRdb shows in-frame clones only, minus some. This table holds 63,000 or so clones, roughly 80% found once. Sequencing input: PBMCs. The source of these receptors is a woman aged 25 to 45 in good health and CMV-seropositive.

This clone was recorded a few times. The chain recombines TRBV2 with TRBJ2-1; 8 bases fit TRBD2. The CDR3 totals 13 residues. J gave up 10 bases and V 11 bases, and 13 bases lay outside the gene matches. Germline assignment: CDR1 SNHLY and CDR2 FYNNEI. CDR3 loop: CAAATGGAGEQFF. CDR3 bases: TGTGCCGCGGCGACGGGAGGGGCGGGGGAGCAGTTCTTC. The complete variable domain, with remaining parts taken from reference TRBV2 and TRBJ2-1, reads EPEVTQTPSHQVTQMGQEVILRCVPISNHLYFYWYRQILGQKVEFLVSFYNNEISEKSEIFDDQFSVERPDGSNFTLKIRSTKLEDSAMYFCAAATGGAGEQFFGPGTRLTVL.

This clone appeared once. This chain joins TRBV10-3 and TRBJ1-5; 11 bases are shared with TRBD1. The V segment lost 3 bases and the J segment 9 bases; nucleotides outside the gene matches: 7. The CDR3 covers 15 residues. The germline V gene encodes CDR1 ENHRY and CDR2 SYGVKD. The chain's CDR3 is CAISDSGTGGWPQHF. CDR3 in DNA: TGTGCCATCAGTGACTCCGGGACAGGGGGATGGCCCCAGCATTTT.

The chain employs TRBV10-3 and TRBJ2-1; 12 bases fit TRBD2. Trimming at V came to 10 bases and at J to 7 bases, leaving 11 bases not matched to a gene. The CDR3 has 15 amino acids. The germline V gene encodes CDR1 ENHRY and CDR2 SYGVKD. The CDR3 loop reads CANLYSTSGSNEQFF. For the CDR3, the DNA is TGTGCCAACTTATATTCGACTAGCGGGAGTAATGAGCAGTTCTTC.

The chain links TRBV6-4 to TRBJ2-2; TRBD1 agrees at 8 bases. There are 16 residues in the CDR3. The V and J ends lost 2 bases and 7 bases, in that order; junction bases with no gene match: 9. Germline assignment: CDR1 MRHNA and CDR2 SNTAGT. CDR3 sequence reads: CASSDTGTGQIGELFF. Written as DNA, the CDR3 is TGTGCCAGCAGTGACACCGGGACAGGCCAAATCGGGGAGCTGTTTTTT.

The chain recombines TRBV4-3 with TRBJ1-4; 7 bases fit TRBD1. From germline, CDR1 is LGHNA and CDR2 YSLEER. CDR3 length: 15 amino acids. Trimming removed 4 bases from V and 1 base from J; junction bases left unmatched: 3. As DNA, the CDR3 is TGCGCCAGCAGCCCGACAGGGAGAACTAATGAAAAACTGTTTTTT. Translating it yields CASSPTGRTNEKLFF.

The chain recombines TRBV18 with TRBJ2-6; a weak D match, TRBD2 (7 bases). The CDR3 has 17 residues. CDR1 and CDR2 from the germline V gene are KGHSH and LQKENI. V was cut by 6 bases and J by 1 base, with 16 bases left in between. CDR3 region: CASSPKGGASGANVLTF. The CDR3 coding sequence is TGTGCCAGCTCGCCCAAAGGGGGGGCTTCTGGGGCCAACGTCCTGACTTTC.

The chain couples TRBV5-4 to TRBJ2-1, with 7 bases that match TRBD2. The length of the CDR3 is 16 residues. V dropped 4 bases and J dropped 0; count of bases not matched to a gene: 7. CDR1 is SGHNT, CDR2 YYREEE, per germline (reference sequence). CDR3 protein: CASSRGDRGSYNEQFF. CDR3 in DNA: TGTGCCAGCAGCCGGGGGGACCGCGGCTCCTACAATGAGCAGTTCTTC.

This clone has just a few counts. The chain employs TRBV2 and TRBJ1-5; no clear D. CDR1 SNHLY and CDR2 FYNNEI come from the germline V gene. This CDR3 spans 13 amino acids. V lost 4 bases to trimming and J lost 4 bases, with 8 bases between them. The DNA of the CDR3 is TGTGCCAGCAGTGGCGATGCAAATCAGCCCCAGCATTTT. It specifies CASSGDANQPQHF.

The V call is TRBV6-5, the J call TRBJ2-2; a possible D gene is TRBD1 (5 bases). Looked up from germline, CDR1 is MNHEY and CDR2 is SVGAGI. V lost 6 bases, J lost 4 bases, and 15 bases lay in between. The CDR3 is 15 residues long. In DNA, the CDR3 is TGTGCCAGCAGCCTCAGGGTGGCCGGCACCGGGGAGCTGTTTTTT. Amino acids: CASSLRVAGTGELFF.

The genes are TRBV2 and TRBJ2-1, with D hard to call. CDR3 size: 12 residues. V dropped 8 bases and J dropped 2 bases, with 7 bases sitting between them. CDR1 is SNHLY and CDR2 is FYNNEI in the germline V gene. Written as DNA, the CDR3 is TGTGCCAGCGGTCTAGCCTACAATGAGCAGTTCTTC. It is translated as CASGLAYNEQFF.

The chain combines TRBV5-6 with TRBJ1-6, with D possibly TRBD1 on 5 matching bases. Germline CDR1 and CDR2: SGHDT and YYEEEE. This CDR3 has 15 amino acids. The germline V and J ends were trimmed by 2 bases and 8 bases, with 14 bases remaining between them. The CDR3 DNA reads TGTGCCAGCAGCTTTTCGGGTGACAGCTATTCACCCCTCCACTTT. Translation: CASSFSGDSYSPLHF. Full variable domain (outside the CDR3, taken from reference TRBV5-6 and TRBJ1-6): DAGVTQSPTHLIKTRGQQVTLRCSPKSGHDTVSWYQQALGQGPQFIFQYYEEEERQRGNFPDRFSGHQFPNYSSELNVNALLLGDSALYLCASSFSGDSYSPLHFGNGTRLTVT.

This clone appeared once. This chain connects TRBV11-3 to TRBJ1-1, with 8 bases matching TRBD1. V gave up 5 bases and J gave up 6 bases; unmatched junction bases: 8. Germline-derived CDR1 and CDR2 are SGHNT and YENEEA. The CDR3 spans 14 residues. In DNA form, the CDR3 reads TGTGCCAGCAGCCGAGGACAGGGAGGCTCTGAAGCTTTCTTT. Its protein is CASSRGQGGSEAFF. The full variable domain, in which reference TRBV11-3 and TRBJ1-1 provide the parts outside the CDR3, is EAGVVQSPRYKIIEKKQPVAFWCNPISGHNTLYWYLQNLGQGPELLIRYENEEAVDDSQLPKDRFSAERLKGVDSTLKIQPAELGDSAVYLCASSRGQGGSEAFFGQGTRLTVV.

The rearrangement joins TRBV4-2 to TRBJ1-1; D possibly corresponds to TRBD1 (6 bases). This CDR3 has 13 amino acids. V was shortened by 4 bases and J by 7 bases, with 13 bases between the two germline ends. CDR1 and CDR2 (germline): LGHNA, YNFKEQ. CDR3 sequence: CASSPGTRNEAFF. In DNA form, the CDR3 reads TGTGCCAGCAGCCCCGGGACAAGGAATGAAGCTTTCTTT.

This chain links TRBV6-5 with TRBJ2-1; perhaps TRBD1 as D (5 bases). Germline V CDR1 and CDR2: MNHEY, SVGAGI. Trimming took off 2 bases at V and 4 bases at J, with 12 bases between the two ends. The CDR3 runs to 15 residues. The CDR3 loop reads CASSYARGRYNEQFF. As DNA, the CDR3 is TGTGCCAGCAGTTACGCAAGGGGCCGGTACAATGAGCAGTTCTTC.

The CDR3 reads CSVLLGGRAAGYTF. Written as DNA, the CDR3 is TGCAGCGTACTATTAGGGGGCAGGGCTGCCGGCTACACCTTC. The rearrangement links TRBV29-1 to TRBJ1-2, with 7 positions matching TRBD1. V lost 6 bases and J lost 8; bases outside the gene matches: 15. Germline V lookup: CDR1 SQVTM, CDR2 ANQGSEA. There are 14 residues in the CDR3.

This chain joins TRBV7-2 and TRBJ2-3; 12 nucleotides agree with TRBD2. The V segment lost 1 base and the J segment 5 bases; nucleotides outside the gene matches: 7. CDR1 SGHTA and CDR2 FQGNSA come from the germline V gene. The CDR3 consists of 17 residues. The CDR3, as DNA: TGTGCCAGCAGCTTAGAGGCTAGCGGGAGGGCCAAAGATACGCAGTATTTT. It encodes CASSLEASGRAKDTQYF. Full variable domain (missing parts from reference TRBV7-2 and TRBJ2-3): GAGVSQSPSNKVTEKGKDVELRCDPISGHTALYWYRQSLGQGLEFLIYFQGNSAPDKSGLPSDRFSAERTGGSVSTLTIQRTQQEDSAVYLCASSLEASGRAKDTQYFGPGTRLTVL.

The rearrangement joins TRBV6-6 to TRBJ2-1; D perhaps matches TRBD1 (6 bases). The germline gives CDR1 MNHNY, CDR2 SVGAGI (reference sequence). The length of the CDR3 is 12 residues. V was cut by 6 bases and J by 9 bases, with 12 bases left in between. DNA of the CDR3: TGTGCCAGCAGACTGGGGGCCTTTGAGCAGTTCTTC. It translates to CASRLGAFEQFF.

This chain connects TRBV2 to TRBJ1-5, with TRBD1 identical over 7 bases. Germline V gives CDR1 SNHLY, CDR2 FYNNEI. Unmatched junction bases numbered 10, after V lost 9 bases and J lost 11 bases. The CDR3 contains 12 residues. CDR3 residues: CASRDSSGTQHF. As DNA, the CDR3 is TGTGCCAGTAGGGACAGTTCGGGGACCCAGCATTTT.